Listed here are 32 T cell receptor beta chains from one sample, sequenced in a study of regulatory T cells in long-lasting Graves disease. Arm-PCR of CDR3 regions with iRepertoire HTBI primers generated TCR beta libraries. TCRdb processed the multiplex PCR reads anew with MiXCR; each CDR3 protein has one entry. This sample has 650,000 to 700,000 distinct CDR3 sequences, with approximately 29% found just once. As to time point: persistent/refractory GD, antithyroid drugs over 5 years with positive TRAb. From RNA extracted from PBMCs, the TCR library was made. The sequences come from peripheral blood mononuclear cells (PBMCs), collected when the disease was refractory, from a patient treated with antithyroid drugs. Receptor source: a female donor with Graves disease.

J is TRBJ1-6 and V is TRBV5-5; D perhaps matches TRBD1 (5 bases). The CDR3 has 14 residues. Trimming took 4 bases from V and 9 from J, leaving 14 bases between them. Germline V CDR1 and CDR2: SGHKS, YYEKEE (reference sequence). The CDR3 nucleotides are TGTGCCAGCAGCCATCTCAGGGACGGTTCACCCCTCCACTTT. Encoded protein: CASSHLRDGSPLHF.

The rearrangement uses TRBV25-1 and TRBJ1-3, with 8 bases aligning to TRBD1. J lost 2 bases, V lost 0 bases, and 3 bases had no gene match. Germline assignment: CDR1 MGHDK and CDR2 SYGVNS. The CDR3 covers 16 residues. The DNA for the CDR3 is TGTGCCAGCAGTGAATACCAGGGGGCGACTGGAAACACCATATATTTT. It specifies CASSEYQGATGNTIYF.

The chain has TRBV6-1 and TRBJ1-2; 11 bases line up with TRBD1. The V and J ends lost 6 bases and 2 bases, in that order; junction bases with no gene match: 11. The V gene's germline CDR1 is MNHNS and CDR2 SASEGT. This CDR3 is built from 17 residues. In DNA, the CDR3 is TGTGCCAGCAGCCAAAACCCGGGACAGGGGGGAAACTATGGCTACACCTTC. Protein sequence: CASSQNPGQGGNYGYTF.

This clonotype occurred a few times. The V gene is TRBV6-1, the J gene TRBJ1-4, with a tentative D call TRBD1 (5 bases). Germline lookup yields CDR1 MNHNS and CDR2 SASEGT. V was pared by 6 bases and J by 2 bases, with 19 bases between. This CDR3 comprises 17 residues. Written as DNA, the CDR3 is TGTGCCAGCAGAAAGACAGAACGTCTGGGGACTAATGAAAAACTGTTTTTT. It specifies CASRKTERLGTNEKLFF.

The rearrangement uses TRBV30 and TRBJ1-1; tentatively, D is TRBD1 (5 bases). V was trimmed by 6 bases and J by 4 bases, leaving 21 bases between them. CDR1 is GTSNPN and CDR2 is SVGIG in the germline V gene (reference sequence). The length of the CDR3 is 15 residues. The CDR3 DNA reads as TGTGCCTGCCGCCCGGGGCAATCTCGGTCCACTGAAGCTTTCTTT. It encodes CACRPGQSRSTEAFF.

J is TRBJ1-2 and V is TRBV30; possibly TRBD1 for D (5 bases). The CDR3 has 15 residues. The V end was cut by 1 base, the J end by 7 bases, with 19 bases between. Germline-derived CDR1 and CDR2 are GTSNPN and SVGIG (reference sequence). The CDR3 protein is CAWSEETMGLVGYTF. DNA of the CDR3: TGTGCCTGGAGTGAAGAGACGATGGGGCTGGTTGGCTACACCTTC.

This clonotype was recorded many times. This chain links TRBV15 with TRBJ2-7; 12 nucleotides agree with TRBD2. V shed 8 bases, J shed 5 bases, and the junction held 13 bases outside the gene matches. The germline V gene encodes CDR1 LNHNV and CDR2 YYDKDF (reference sequence). The CDR3 runs to 16 residues. The CDR3 DNA reads as TGTGCCACCTCTGAAACTAGCGGGAGGATAATAGACGAGCAGTACTTC. This gives the protein CATSETSGRIIDEQYF. Combining the CDR3 with reference TRBV15 and TRBJ2-7 gives the whole variable domain DAMVIQNPRYQVTQFGKPVTLSCSQTLNHNVMYWYQQKSSQAPKLLFHYYDKDFNNEADTPDNFQSRRPNTSFCFLDIRSPGLGDTAMYLCATSETSGRIIDEQYFGPGTRLTVT.

This clonotype has only a few counts. The genes are TRBV28 and TRBJ1-6; D is perhaps TRBD1 (6 bases). Germline V lookup: CDR1 MDHEN, CDR2 SYDVKM. This CDR3 is 17 amino acids long. The V end was cut by 4 bases, the J end by 13 bases, with 26 bases between. CDR3 region: CASSSDPGGRPIGPLHF. The CDR3 region has the DNA TGTGCCAGCAGTTCCGACCCGGGGGGGCGCCCCATAGGGCCCCTCCACTTT.

This clonotype turned up a few times. This rearrangement joins TRBV19 to TRBJ1-1, with D possibly matching TRBD1 (5 bases). The CDR3 is made up of 15 amino acids. Trimming left V 2 bases short and J 1 base short, with 11 bases between. Germline V gene lookup returns CDR1 LNHDA and CDR2 SQIVND (reference sequence). The chain's CDR3 is CASSIWTTTNTEAFF. CDR3 nucleotides: TGTGCCAGTAGTATATGGACAACAACGAACACTGAAGCTTTCTTT.

V is TRBV20-1 and J is TRBJ1-1; D not resolved. Germline V gene data show CDR1 as DFQATT and CDR2 as SNEGSKA (reference sequence). The V gene lost 5 bases and the J gene lost 0 bases, with 10 bases spanning the gap. The CDR3 is 13 residues long. The CDR3 coding sequence is TGCAGTGCTTTCCTCGTCGTGAACACTGAAGCTTTCTTT. The encoded protein is CSAFLVVNTEAFF.

A single count supports this clonotype. This clone may be a read error of a much larger clone one base away. This rearrangement joins TRBV27 to TRBJ1-1; D is unclear. Germline CDR1 and CDR2: MNHEY and SMNVEV (reference sequence). V was shortened by 3 bases and J by 3 bases, with 11 bases between the two germline ends. The CDR3 has 14 residues. In DNA, the CDR3 is TGTGCCAGCAGTTTGGGCCCCAGGTACACTGAAGCTTTCTTT. It encodes CASSLGPRYTEAFF.

This clonotype has just a few counts. The J gene is TRBJ2-7, the V gene TRBV7-2, with TRBD2 identical over 14 bases. V trimming: 5 bases; J trimming: 4 bases; junction bases outside the gene matches: 10. CDR1 is SGHTA and CDR2 is FQGNSA in the germline V gene. The CDR3 sequence is 17 residues long. DNA for the CDR3: TGTGCCAGCAGCCTTGGACTAGCGGGAGGAAAGTTATACGAGCAGTACTTC. Its protein product is CASSLGLAGGKLYEQYF. The variable domain in full, completed from reference TRBV7-2 and TRBJ2-7, reads GAGVSQSPSNKVTEKGKDVELRCDPISGHTALYWYRQSLGQGLEFLIYFQGNSAPDKSGLPSDRFSAERTGGSVSTLTIQRTQQEDSAVYLCASSLGLAGGKLYEQYFGPGTRLTVT.

The chain carries TRBV12-3 or TRBV12-4 and TRBJ2-7; 12 nucleotides align to TRBD2. The CDR3 totals 15 residues. V lost 8 bases, J lost 6 bases, and 11 bases stayed unmatched. In DNA, the CDR3 is TGTGCCAGCTACGGACTGACTAGCGGGGGACGCGAGCAGTACTTC. Translating it yields CASYGLTSGGREQYF.

The genes are TRBV12-3 or TRBV12-4 and TRBJ2-1, with 7 bases lining up with TRBD2. This CDR3 comprises 11 residues. J gave up 8 bases and V 9 bases, and 4 bases lay outside the gene matches. The CDR3 DNA sequence: TGTGCCAGTACTAGCGCCGATGAGCAGTTCTTC. It codes for CASTSADEQFF.

This sequence joins TRBV30 and TRBJ2-5; 11 positions agree with TRBD2. Per germline, CDR1 GTSNPN and CDR2 SVGIG (reference sequence). Trimming removed 0 bases from V and 6 bases from J; junction bases left unmatched: 15. This CDR3 has 18 amino acids. The CDR3 region is CAWSVGSWVTSGSQTQYF. The DNA of the CDR3 is TGTGCCTGGAGTGTAGGTTCATGGGTTACTAGCGGGAGCCAGACCCAGTACTTC.

This clonotype was counted between two and nine times. This chain connects TRBV19 to TRBJ1-1; D not resolved. This CDR3 has 15 amino acids. Looked up from germline, CDR1 is LNHDA and CDR2 is SQIVND (reference sequence). Trimming shortened V by 2 bases and J by 0 bases, and 10 bases separated the two germline ends. The CDR3 spells CASSISAHMNTEAFF. The CDR3 region has the DNA TGTGCCAGTAGTATATCCGCACACATGAACACTGAAGCTTTCTTT.

Ten or more counts support this clonotype. This sequence joins TRBV12-3 or TRBV12-4 and TRBJ1-5, with D possibly being TRBD1 (5 bases). CDR3 length: 14 amino acids. V was shortened by 6 bases and J by 5 bases, with 14 bases between the two germline ends. CDR3 DNA sequence: TGTGCCAGCAGCCTCGGGGGGGTCTATCAGCCCCAGCATTTT. Amino acids: CASSLGGVYQPQHF.

The V call is TRBV6-9, the J call TRBJ2-2; D gene uncertain. The V end was cut by 3 bases, the J end by 0 bases, with 14 bases between. CDR3 length: 17 amino acids. Germline V gene data show CDR1 as MNHGY and CDR2 as SVAAGI. The CDR3 DNA follows: TGTGCCAGCAGTTACTCCCGCCCCGACGCGAACACCGGGGAGCTGTTTTTT. It encodes CASSYSRPDANTGELFF.

This clonotype showed up just a few times. In DNA, the CDR3 is TGCGCCAGCAGCTTGGATGGAGGTCGGACACAAGATCAGCCCCAGCATTTT. Protein: CASSLDGGRTQDQPQHF. This chain connects TRBV5-1 to TRBJ1-5, with D maybe TRBD1 (5 bases). This CDR3 contains 17 residues. Per germline, CDR1 SGHRS and CDR2 YFSETQ. Deletions cut 0 bases from V and 5 bases from J, with 18 bases between. The variable domain in full, completed from reference TRBV5-1 and TRBJ1-5, reads KAGVTQTPRYLIKTRGQQVTLSCSPISGHRSVSWYQQTPGQGLQFLFEYFSETQRNKGNFPGRFSGRQFSNSRSEMNVSTLELGDSALYLCASSLDGGRTQDQPQHFGDGTRLSIL.

This clonotype was recorded only once. The chain couples TRBV28 to TRBJ2-7, with 10 bases aligning to TRBD2. CDR3 length: 15 residues. Germline V lookup: CDR1 MDHEN, CDR2 SYDVKM. The J segment lost 4 bases and the V segment lost 5 bases, leaving 8 bases of the junction unmatched. The CDR3 sequence: CASSVPRGLAYEQYF. CDR3 nucleotide sequence: TGTGCCAGCAGTGTACCCCGGGGACTAGCGTACGAGCAGTACTTC.

V usage is TRBV20-1 and J usage is TRBJ2-7; D ambiguous. The CDR3 is 13 amino acids. V shed 3 bases and J shed 5 bases, with 14 bases lying between them. Germline V gene lookup returns CDR1 DFQATT and CDR2 SNEGSKA (reference sequence). The CDR3 DNA reads as TGCAGTGCTAGTTACTTGATAGGACACGAGCAGTACTTC. Translated: CSASYLIGHEQYF.

The rearrangement joins TRBV14 to TRBJ1-6; D uncertain. Germline assignment: CDR1 SGHDN and CDR2 FVKESK. Trimming took off 0 bases at V and 10 bases at J, with 13 bases between the two ends. The CDR3 length is 15 residues. CDR3 nucleotides: TGTGCCAGCAGCCAAGATAGGAACAGTAACTCACCCCTCCACTTT. Translation gives CASSQDRNSNSPLHF.

The chain employs TRBV7-9 and TRBJ1-1, with D maybe TRBD1 (6 bases). The CDR3 covers 14 residues. From germline, CDR1 is SEHNR and CDR2 FQNEAQ (reference sequence). Between the trimmed V and J ends, which lost 7 bases and 3 bases, there was a span of 15 bases. The CDR3 sequence is CASKGGLYDTEAFF. The CDR3 DNA reads as TGTGCCAGCAAGGGGGGGCTCTACGACACTGAAGCTTTCTTT.

This clonotype was observed at least ten times. The J gene is TRBJ1-6, the V gene TRBV28, with TRBD1 identical over 7 bases. CDR3 length equals 14 residues. The germline CDR1 and CDR2 sequences are MDHEN and SYDVKM. Unmatched junction bases numbered 9, after V lost 6 bases and J lost 10 bases. The CDR3 protein is CASRLGTVGSPLHF. In nucleotides, the CDR3 is TGTGCCAGCAGATTGGGGACAGTGGGATCACCCCTCCACTTT.

The chain is built from TRBV5-4 and TRBJ1-2, with unresolved D. The V and J ends lost 5 bases and 4 bases respectively, with 15 bases between them. Germline lookup yields CDR1 SGHNT and CDR2 YYREEE (reference sequence). The length of the CDR3 is 14 residues. DNA of the CDR3: TGTGCCAGCAGGGGGAGCGATTTTCTCTATGGCTACACCTTC. The encoded protein is CASRGSDFLYGYTF.

This clonotype was found many times. The genes are TRBV27 and TRBJ2-4; D call uncertain. Germline V gene sequence: CDR1 MNHEY, CDR2 SMNVEV (reference sequence). The V end lost 5 bases, the J end lost 0 bases, and 11 bases lay between the germline ends. The CDR3 loop spans 15 amino acids. This CDR3 is CASSPEILAKNIQYF. CDR3 DNA sequence: TGTGCCAGCAGTCCCGAGATACTAGCCAAAAACATTCAGTACTTC.

Ten or more counts support this clonotype. The chain couples TRBV12-3 or TRBV12-4 to TRBJ1-1; 11 positions match TRBD1. With 3 bases clipped from V and 6 bases from J, the junction kept 9 bases outside the gene matches. The CDR3 extends over 16 amino acids. The CDR3, as DNA: TGTGCCAGCAGTTTTAGGACAGGGGGCCAGGGCGCTGAAGCTTTCTTT. Translating it yields CASSFRTGGQGAEAFF.

The chain carries TRBV19 and TRBJ1-5, with a tentative D call TRBD1 (5 bases). Germline lookup yields CDR1 LNHDA and CDR2 SQIVND (reference sequence). The CDR3 extends over 15 amino acids. V was clipped by 1 base and J by 2 bases, with 9 bases between them. In DNA form, the CDR3 reads TGTGCCAGTAGTATAGGGACAATGGGCAATCAGCCCCAGCATTTT. As protein: CASSIGTMGNQPQHF.

This chain uses TRBV7-6 with TRBJ2-3; D is unresolved. The length of the CDR3 is 11 residues. Per germline, CDR1 SGHVS and CDR2 FNYEAQ. Deletions cut 5 bases from V and 6 bases from J, with 6 bases between. The CDR3, as DNA: TGTGCCAGCAGCGCAGACGATACGCAGTATTTT. Translation gives CASSADDTQYF.

The sample holds a few counts of this clonotype. The genes are TRBV29-1 and TRBJ2-7; tentatively, D is TRBD1 or TRBD2 (7 bases each). Per the germline V gene, CDR1 is SQVTM and CDR2 is ANQGSEA. This CDR3 has 17 amino acids. V lost 8 bases and J lost 7, with 33 bases in between. In DNA form, the CDR3 reads TGCAGCATACGATATAGTAGGGACAGAAAGAGCGGGGAAGAGCAGTACTTC. This translates into CSIRYSRDRKSGEEQYF.

The chain combines TRBV11-2 with TRBJ2-7; D remains ambiguous. There are 13 residues in the CDR3. From germline, CDR1 is SGHAT and CDR2 FQNNGV. V was clipped by 0 bases and J by 5 bases, with 8 bases between them. DNA for the CDR3: TGTGCCAGCAGCTTAGAACAGCGCGACGAGCAGTACTTC. It is translated as CASSLEQRDEQYF.

This chain links TRBV4-1 with TRBJ2-7; D call uncertain. Trimming shortened V by 0 bases and J by 0 bases, and 12 bases separated the two germline ends. From germline, CDR1 is MGHRA and CDR2 YSYEKL. This CDR3 has 16 amino acids. The CDR3 bases are TGCGCCAGCAGCCAAGATCCAGGCGTAGGCTCCTACGAGCAGTACTTC. Its translation: CASSQDPGVGSYEQYF.